The source of this T cell receptor (beta chain) is a study of CXCR3-negative and CXCR3-positive naive CD8 T cells. UMI labels and 5' RACE were used to prepare the TRB cDNA libraries. TCRdb derives one entry per CDR3 protein from the 5' RACE reads, leaving out DNA. The sample table sets out approximately 98,000 distinct CDR3 sequences. CD45RO-CCR7+CD27+CD95- marked naive CD8+ T cells. Remarks on this clonotype: Its specificity is not known.

Germline V gives CDR1 SGDLS, CDR2 YYNGEE. This CDR3 comprises 16 residues. Study outcomes and limitations: TRB CDR3s of CXCR3-positive naive cells were more hydrophobic than those of CXCR3-negative naive cells.

The chain combines TRBV9 with TRBJ1-2; as DNA is missing, the TRBD1 call by TCRdb cannot be tested. The sample taken for sequencing was naive CXCR3+ CD8+ T cells from blood. Stated subset: CD45RO-CCR7+CD27+CD95- naive CD8+ T cells expressing CXCR3 (TNR3+). The receptor was isolated from a human donor in good health. Some clones in this sample may be carry-over from other donors' samples. CDR3 sequence reads: CASSVMWQGNLDGYTF.